Below, 5 T cell receptor beta chains from the same sample are listed, as sequenced in a study of shared clonotypes between healthy human individuals. Generated by immunoSEQ multiplex PCR, the TCRdb table keeps only in-frame clones and is missing some. The repertoire holds roughly 2 million clones, with about 95% as singletons. The sample taken for sequencing was naive CD4+ T cells sorted from blood. This sample's subset: CD45RA+ positively selected. The receptor source for this set is a man aged 18 to 30 in good health.

The CDR3 sequence: CASRGQTAGYYEQYF. As DNA, the CDR3 is TGTGCCAGCAGGGGACAGACCGCGGGATACTACGAGCAGTACTTC. This sequence joins TRBV6-1 and TRBJ2-7; D may be TRBD1 (7 bases). This CDR3 has 15 amino acids. The germline V and J ends were trimmed by 6 bases and 3 bases, with 18 bases remaining between them. Germline values: CDR1 MNHNS, CDR2 SASEGT.

The rearrangement uses TRBV6-1 and TRBJ1-5; the D gene is possibly TRBD1 (5 bases). This CDR3 has 14 amino acids. The V end lost 1 base, the J end lost 7 bases, and 11 bases lay between the germline ends. From germline, CDR1 is MNHNS and CDR2 SASEGT. The CDR3 region has the DNA TGTGCCAGCAGTGAAGTAAGGACAAACCAGCCCCAGCATTTT. This sequence encodes CASSEVRTNQPQHF.

The rearrangement uses TRBV10-2 and TRBJ1-6; TRBD1 is a possible D gene (6 bases). Per germline, CDR1 WSHSY and CDR2 SAAADI. CDR3 length equals 14 residues. Trimming removed 5 bases at V and 4 bases at J, with 9 bases between. CDR3 residues: CASSRTEYNSPLHF. Here the CDR3 DNA reads TGCGCCAGCAGTAGGACAGAATATAATTCACCCCTCCACTTT.

The V and J genes are TRBV7-6 and TRBJ2-7; 9 nucleotides match TRBD1. Per germline, CDR1 SGHVS and CDR2 FNYEAQ. V trimming: 5 bases; J trimming: 4 bases; junction bases outside the gene matches: 6. The CDR3 has 14 amino acids. CDR3 in DNA: TGTGCCAGCAGCCCTCGACAGGGGGGGTACGAGCAGTACTTC. Protein sequence: CASSPRQGGYEQYF.

V gene TRBV30 combines with J gene TRBJ2-1; no clear D gene. Per germline, CDR1 GTSNPN and CDR2 SVGIG (reference sequence). The CDR3 loop spans 15 amino acids. Trimming removed 3 bases from V and 0 bases from J, with 12 bases in between. CDR3 DNA: TGTGCCTGGAGCGTTGGGGTGAGCTCCTACAATGAGCAGTTCTTC. It yields the protein CAWSVGVSSYNEQFF.